The 13 T cell receptor beta chains presented below share a single source sample, sequenced in a study of T cell responses to AZD1222 COVID-19 vaccine. Sequencing was performed with immunoSEQ multiplex PCR; in TCRdb, only in-frame clones are kept and a portion is missing. The sample contains about 140,000 clones, 85% to 90% of which appear only once. Material: peripheral blood, obtained 28 days after the second AZD1222 dose. The receptors were gathered from an adult who received the AZD1222 COVID-19 vaccine.

This clone was observed a handful of times. For the CDR3, the DNA is TGCAGCGTTGAAGAAGGATCCCGACTTGTGGGTGGCTACACCTTC. Its translation: CSVEEGSRLVGGYTF. The V and J genes are TRBV29-1 and TRBJ1-2; D remains ambiguous. The V gene's germline CDR1 is SQVTM and CDR2 ANQGSEA. The CDR3 loop spans 15 amino acids. With 0 bases removed from V and 7 bases from J, the gap between germline ends came to 18 bases.

CDR3 DNA sequence: TGTGCCACCCCATTAATAAAGGCAGAAGGCACCGGGGAGCTGTTTTTT. It specifies CATPLIKAEGTGELFF. The genes are TRBV7-2 and TRBJ2-2; no firm D call. CDR3 length equals 16 residues. Trimming pared 10 bases from V and 4 bases from J, leaving 22 bases between. From germline, CDR1 is SGHTA and CDR2 FQGNSA.

The chain couples TRBV28 to TRBJ1-2; weak D call: TRBD1 (6 bases). Germline V gene sequence: CDR1 MDHEN, CDR2 SYDVKM. Trimming took off 5 bases at V and 6 bases at J, with 19 bases between the two ends. CDR3 length equals 15 residues. The CDR3 loop is CASSPPLAGADGYTF. CDR3 in DNA: TGTGCCAGCAGTCCCCCTCTTGCAGGGGCGGATGGCTACACCTTC.

The chain joins TRBV9 to TRBJ2-2, with TRBD2 matching over 11 bases. There are 16 residues in the CDR3. The V gene end was trimmed by 0 bases and the J gene end by 4 bases; junction bases not matched to a gene: 2. Germline loops: CDR1 SGDLS, CDR2 YYNGEE. DNA for the CDR3: TGTGCCAGCAGCGTAGGTAGCGGGAGGGGCACCGGGGAGCTGTTTTTT. Translation: CASSVGSGRGTGELFF.

CDR3 sequence (DNA): TGTGCCAGCAGCTCTGCACTAGCGGGAGACTACGAGCAGTACTTC. Translated, it gives CASSSALAGDYEQYF. This sequence joins TRBV5-6 and TRBJ2-7; TRBD2 matches at 11 bases. The junction had 5 bases not matched to a gene; V was cut back by 3 bases and J by 3 bases. The CDR3 consists of 15 residues. CDR1 and CDR2 (germline): SGHDT, YYEEEE. The variable domain in full, completed from reference TRBV5-6 and TRBJ2-7, reads DAGVTQSPTHLIKTRGQQVTLRCSPKSGHDTVSWYQQALGQGPQFIFQYYEEEERQRGNFPDRFSGHQFPNYSSELNVNALLLGDSALYLCASSSALAGDYEQYFGPGTRLTVT.

This chain connects TRBV5-1 to TRBJ2-2; D is ambiguous. From germline, CDR1 is SGHRS and CDR2 YFSETQ. CDR3 length: 13 amino acids. With 4 bases removed from V and 5 bases from J, the gap between germline ends came to 9 bases. The CDR3 DNA reads TGCGCCAGCAGCGGTGTTTCTACCGGGGAGCTGTTTTTT. It codes for CASSGVSTGELFF.

This chain connects TRBV29-1 to TRBJ2-1; 9 bases match TRBD1. Germline V lookup: CDR1 SQVTM, CDR2 ANQGSEA. The CDR3 loop spans 14 amino acids. After removal of 8 bases from V and 4 bases from J, the junction contained 9 bases not matched to a gene. CDR3 in DNA: TGCAGCTCCCTCCGGGACAGGGCATACAATGAGCAGTTCTTC. Encoded protein: CSSLRDRAYNEQFF.

This clone was seen only once. The chain has TRBV5-1 and TRBJ2-3; TRBD2 matches at 8 bases. The CDR3 runs 17 residues. Germline V gene lookup returns CDR1 SGHRS and CDR2 YFSETQ. J was trimmed by 3 bases and V by 3 bases; bases with no gene match: 12. The CDR3 protein is CASSSMPSGSGTDTQYF. The CDR3 coding sequence is TGCGCCAGCAGCTCGATGCCCAGCGGGAGTGGGACAGATACGCAGTATTTT.

The rearrangement joins TRBV3-1 (or the pseudogene TRBV3-2) to TRBJ2-7; 7 bases are shared with TRBD2. V lost 5 bases and J lost 7; bases outside the gene matches: 8. The CDR3 is 13 residues long. Germline assignment: CDR1 LGHDT and CDR2 YNNKEL (reference sequence). CDR3 nucleotides: TGTGCCAGCAGCAAGCGGGATCAAGGGGAGCAGTACTTC. The encoded protein is CASSKRDQGEQYF.

The chain uses TRBV12-3 or TRBV12-4 and TRBJ1-2, with D maybe TRBD1 (5 bases). Trimming cost V 2 bases and J 14 bases, with 18 bases left between them. The length of the CDR3 is 13 residues. The CDR3 region has the DNA TGTGCCAGCAGTTTAAGGGAAGAGGGGATTCAGACCTTC. This encodes CASSLREEGIQTF.

The table lists this clone with a count of one. The chain links TRBV6-2 or TRBV6-3 to TRBJ2-2; D unclear. Between the trimmed V and J ends, which lost 0 bases and 7 bases, there was a span of 18 bases. This CDR3 has 17 residues. From germline, CDR1 is MNHEY and CDR2 SVGEGT. CDR3 in DNA: TGTGCCAGCAGTTACTCCCCTTTCCCTATGCGTGTCGGGGAGCTGTTTTTT. It translates to CASSYSPFPMRVGELFF.

The chain uses TRBV6-5 and TRBJ1-5; D gene ambiguous. The germline CDR1 and CDR2 sequences are MNHEY and SVGAGI. V lost 6 bases to trimming and J lost 7 bases, with 13 bases between them. This CDR3 is 13 amino acids long. In nucleotides, the CDR3 is TGTGCCAGCAGAGCAGGCGTCGGGCAGCCCCAGCATTTT. Amino acids: CASRAGVGQPQHF.

The V call is TRBV25-1, the J call TRBJ2-3, with D uncertain. This CDR3 region has 13 residues. Germline CDR1 is MGHDK and CDR2 is SYGVNS. Trimming removed 4 bases from V and 0 bases from J, with 5 bases in between. The CDR3 nucleotides read TGTGCCAGCAGTGTTGATAGCACAGATACGCAGTATTTT. Its protein is CASSVDSTDTQYF.